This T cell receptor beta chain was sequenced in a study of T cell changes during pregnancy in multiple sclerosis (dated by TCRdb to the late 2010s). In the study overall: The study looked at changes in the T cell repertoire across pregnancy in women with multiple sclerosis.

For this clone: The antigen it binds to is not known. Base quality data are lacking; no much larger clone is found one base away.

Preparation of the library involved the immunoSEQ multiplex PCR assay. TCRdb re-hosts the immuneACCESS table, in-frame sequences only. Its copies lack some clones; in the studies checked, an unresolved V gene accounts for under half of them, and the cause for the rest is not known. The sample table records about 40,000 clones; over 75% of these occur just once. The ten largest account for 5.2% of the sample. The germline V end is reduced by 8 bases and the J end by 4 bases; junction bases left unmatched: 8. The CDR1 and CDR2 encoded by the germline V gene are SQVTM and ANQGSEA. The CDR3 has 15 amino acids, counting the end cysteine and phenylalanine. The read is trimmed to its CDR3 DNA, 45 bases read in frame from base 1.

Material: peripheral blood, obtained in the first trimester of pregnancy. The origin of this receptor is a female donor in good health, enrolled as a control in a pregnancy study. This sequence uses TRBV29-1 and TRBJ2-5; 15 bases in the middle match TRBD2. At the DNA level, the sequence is TGCAGCTCCGGACTAGCGGGGGGGCCCGGAGAGACCCAGTACTTC. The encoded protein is CSSGLAGGPGETQYF.